The clone carrying this T cell receptor (beta chain) was counted only a few times. TCRdb itself ran the 5' RACE reads through MiXCR, one entry per CDR3 protein. In the table there are around 300,000 distinct CDR3 sequences, under 15% of which are singletons. The sample originates from a study of T-cell memory formation after mild COVID-19. CDR3 size: 14 residues. Germline V gives CDR1 DFQATT, CDR2 SNEGSKA (reference sequence). V gave up 5 bases and J gave up 0 bases, with 8 bases separating them. The rearrangement uses TRBV20-1 and TRBJ2-6; possibly TRBD1 for D (5 bases). This sequence was found in a man aged 18 to 30 who had mild COVID-19 (a few samples of this study predate the infection). Cell type and time point are not known. The sample was PBMCs or a T cell subset sorted from them (not recorded which). The DNA of the CDR3 is TGCAGTGCTCTTGACAGCTCTGGGGCCAACGTCCTGACTTTC. Amino acids: CSALDSSGANVLTF.